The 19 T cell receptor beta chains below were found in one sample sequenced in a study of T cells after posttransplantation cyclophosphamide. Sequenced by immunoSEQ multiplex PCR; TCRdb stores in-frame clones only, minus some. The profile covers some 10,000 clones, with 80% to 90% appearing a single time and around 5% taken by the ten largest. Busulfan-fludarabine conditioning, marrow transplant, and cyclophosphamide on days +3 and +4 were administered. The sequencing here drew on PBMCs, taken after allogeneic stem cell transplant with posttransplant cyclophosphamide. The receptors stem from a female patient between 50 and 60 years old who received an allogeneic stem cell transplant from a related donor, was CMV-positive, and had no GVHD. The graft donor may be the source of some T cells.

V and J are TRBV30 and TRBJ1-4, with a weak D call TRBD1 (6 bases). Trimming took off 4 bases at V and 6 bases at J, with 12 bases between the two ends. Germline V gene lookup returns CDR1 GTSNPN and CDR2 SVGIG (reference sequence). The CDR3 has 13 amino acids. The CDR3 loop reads CAWTPQGYEKLFF. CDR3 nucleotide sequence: TGTGCCTGGACCCCCCAGGGGTATGAAAAACTGTTTTTT.

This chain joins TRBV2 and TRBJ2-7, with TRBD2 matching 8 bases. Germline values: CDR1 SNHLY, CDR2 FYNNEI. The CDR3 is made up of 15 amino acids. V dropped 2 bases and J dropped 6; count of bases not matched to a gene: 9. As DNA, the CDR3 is TGTGCCAGCAGTGAACTCCGGGGGGGCCCAGGCGAGCAGTACTTC. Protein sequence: CASSELRGGPGEQYF.

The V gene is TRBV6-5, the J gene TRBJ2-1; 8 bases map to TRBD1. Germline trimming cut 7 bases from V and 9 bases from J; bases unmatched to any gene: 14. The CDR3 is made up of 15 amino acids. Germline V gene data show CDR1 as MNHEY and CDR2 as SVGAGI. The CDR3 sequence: CASTWDRSQGGEQFF. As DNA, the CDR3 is TGTGCCAGCACCTGGGACAGGTCACAGGGAGGTGAGCAGTTCTTC.

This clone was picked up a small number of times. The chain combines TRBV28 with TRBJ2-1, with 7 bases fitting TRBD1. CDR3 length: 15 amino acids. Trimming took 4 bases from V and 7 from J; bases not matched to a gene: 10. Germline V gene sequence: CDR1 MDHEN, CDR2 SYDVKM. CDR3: CASSSIRQGPNEQFF. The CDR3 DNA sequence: TGTGCCAGCAGTTCGATTCGACAGGGACCTAATGAGCAGTTCTTC.

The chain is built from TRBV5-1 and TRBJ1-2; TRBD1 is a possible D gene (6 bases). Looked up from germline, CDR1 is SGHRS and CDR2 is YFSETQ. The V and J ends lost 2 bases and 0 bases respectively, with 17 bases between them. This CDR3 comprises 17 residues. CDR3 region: CASSFHVDSKTNYGYTF. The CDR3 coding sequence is TGCGCCAGCAGCTTTCACGTGGACAGCAAGACTAACTATGGCTACACCTTC. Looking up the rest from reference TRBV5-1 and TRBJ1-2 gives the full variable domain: KAGVTQTPRYLIKTRGQQVTLSCSPISGHRSVSWYQQTPGQGLQFLFEYFSETQRNKGNFPGRFSGRQFSNSRSEMNVSTLELGDSALYLCASSFHVDSKTNYGYTFGSGTRLTVV.

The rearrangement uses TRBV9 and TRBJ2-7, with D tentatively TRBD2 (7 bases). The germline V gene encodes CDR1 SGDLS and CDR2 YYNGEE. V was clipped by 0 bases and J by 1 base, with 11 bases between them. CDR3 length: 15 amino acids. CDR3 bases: TGTGCCAGCAGCGTAGGGGCGGGGGCATCCTACGAGCAGTACTTC. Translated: CASSVGAGASYEQYF.

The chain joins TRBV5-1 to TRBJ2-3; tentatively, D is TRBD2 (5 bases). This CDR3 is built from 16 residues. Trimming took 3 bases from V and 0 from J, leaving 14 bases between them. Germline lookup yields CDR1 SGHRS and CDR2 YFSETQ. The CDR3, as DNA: TGCGCCAGCAGCTCACTATTGGCGGGTAGCACAGATACGCAGTATTTT. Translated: CASSSLLAGSTDTQYF.

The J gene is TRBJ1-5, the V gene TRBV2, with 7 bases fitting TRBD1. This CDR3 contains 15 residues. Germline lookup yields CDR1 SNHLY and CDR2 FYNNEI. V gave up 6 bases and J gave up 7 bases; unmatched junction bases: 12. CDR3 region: CASRVERGQRQPQHF. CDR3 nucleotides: TGTGCCAGCAGAGTCGAGAGGGGGCAGCGGCAGCCCCAGCATTTT.

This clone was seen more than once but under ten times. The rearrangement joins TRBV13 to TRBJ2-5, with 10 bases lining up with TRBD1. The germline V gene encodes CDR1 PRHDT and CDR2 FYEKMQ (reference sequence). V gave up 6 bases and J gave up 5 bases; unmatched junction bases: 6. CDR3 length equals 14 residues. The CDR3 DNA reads TGTGCCAGCAGAACCGGGACAGGGGCGGAGACCCAGTACTTC. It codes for CASRTGTGAETQYF. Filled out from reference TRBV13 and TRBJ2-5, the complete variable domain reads AAGVIQSPRHLIKEKRETATLKCYPIPRHDTVYWYQQGPGQDPQFLISFYEKMQSDKGSIPDRFSAQQFSDYHSELNMSSLELGDSALYFCASRTGTGAETQYFGPGTRLLVL.

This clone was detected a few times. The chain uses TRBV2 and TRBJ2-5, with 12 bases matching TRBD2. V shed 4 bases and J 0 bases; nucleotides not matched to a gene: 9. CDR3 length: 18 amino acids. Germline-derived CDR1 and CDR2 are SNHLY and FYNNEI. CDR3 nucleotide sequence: TGTGCCAGCAGTGTATCTCTAGCGGGGGGGCGAAACCAAGAGACCCAGTACTTC. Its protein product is CASSVSLAGGRNQETQYF.

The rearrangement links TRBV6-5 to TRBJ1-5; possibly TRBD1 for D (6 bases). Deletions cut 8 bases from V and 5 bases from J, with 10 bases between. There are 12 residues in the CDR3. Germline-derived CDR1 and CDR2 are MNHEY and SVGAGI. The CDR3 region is CASREGDQPQHF. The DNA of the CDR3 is TGTGCCAGCCGAGAGGGGGATCAGCCCCAGCATTTT.

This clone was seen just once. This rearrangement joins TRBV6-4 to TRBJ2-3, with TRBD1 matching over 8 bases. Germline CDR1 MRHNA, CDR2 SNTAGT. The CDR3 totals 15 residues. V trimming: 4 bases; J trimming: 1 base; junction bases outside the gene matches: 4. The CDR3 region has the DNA TGTGCCAGCAGTGTCACAGGGGGAGGCACAGATACGCAGTATTTT. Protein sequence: CASSVTGGGTDTQYF.

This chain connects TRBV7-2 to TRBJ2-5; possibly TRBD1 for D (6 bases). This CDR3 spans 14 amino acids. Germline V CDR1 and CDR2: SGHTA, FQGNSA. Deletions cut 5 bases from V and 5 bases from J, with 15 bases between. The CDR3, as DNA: TGTGCCAGCAGCCTCACCTCCACAGGGGAGACCCAGTACTTC. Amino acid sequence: CASSLTSTGETQYF.

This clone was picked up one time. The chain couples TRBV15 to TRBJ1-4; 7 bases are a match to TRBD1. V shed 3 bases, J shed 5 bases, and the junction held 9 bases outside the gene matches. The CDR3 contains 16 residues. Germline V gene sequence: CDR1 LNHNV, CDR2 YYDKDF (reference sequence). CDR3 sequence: CATSRVEGQRNEKLFF. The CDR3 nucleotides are TGTGCCACCAGCAGGGTAGAGGGACAGAGAAATGAAAAACTGTTTTTT.

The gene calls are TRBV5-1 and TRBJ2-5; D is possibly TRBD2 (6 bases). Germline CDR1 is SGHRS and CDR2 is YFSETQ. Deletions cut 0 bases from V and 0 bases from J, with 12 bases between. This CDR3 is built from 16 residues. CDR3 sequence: CASSLGAGGYQETQYF. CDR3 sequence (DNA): TGCGCCAGCAGCTTGGGGGCTGGGGGGTACCAAGAGACCCAGTACTTC.

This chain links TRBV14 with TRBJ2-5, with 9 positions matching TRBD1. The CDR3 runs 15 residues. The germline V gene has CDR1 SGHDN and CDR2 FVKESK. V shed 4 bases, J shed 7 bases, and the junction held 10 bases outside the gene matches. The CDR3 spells CASSPHDRGVGTQYF. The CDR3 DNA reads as TGTGCCAGCAGCCCTCACGACAGGGGGGTCGGGACCCAGTACTTC.

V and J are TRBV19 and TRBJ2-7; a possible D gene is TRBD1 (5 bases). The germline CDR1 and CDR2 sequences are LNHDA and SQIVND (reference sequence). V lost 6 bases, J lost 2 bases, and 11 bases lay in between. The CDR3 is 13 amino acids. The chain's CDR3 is CASRDGQTYEQYF. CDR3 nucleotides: TGTGCCAGTAGGGACGGACAAACCTACGAGCAGTACTTC. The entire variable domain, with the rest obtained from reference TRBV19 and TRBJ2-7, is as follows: DGGITQSPKYLFRKEGQNVTLSCEQNLNHDAMYWYRQDPGQGLRLIYYSQIVNDFQKGDIAEGYSVSREKKESFPLTVTSAQKNPTAFYLCASRDGQTYEQYFGPGTRLTVT.

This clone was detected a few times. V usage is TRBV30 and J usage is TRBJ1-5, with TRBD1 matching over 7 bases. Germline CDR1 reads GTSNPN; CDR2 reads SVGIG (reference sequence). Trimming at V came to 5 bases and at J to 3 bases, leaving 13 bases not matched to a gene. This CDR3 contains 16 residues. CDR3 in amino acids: CAWGGPTGQINQPQHF. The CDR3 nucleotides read TGTGCCTGGGGTGGGCCTACGGGACAGATCAATCAGCCCCAGCATTTT.

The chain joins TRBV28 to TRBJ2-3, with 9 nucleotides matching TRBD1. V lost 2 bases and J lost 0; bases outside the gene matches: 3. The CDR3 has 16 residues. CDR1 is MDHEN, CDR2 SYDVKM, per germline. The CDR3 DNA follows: TGTGCCAGCAGTTTAGCGACAGGGGGGAGCACAGATACGCAGTATTTT. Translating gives CASSLATGGSTDTQYF. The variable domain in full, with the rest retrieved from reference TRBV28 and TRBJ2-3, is DVKVTQSSRYLVKRTGEKVFLECVQDMDHENMFWYRQDPGLGLRLIYFSYDVKMKEKGDIPEGYSVSREKKERFSLILESASTNQTSMYLCASSLATGGSTDTQYFGPGTRLTVL.